This entry describes one T cell receptor beta chain. Within the sample, other DNA sequences also encode this same CDR3. In the original analysis: To classify distant metastasis in papillary thyroid cancer, a model was built from CDR3 differences across clinicopathological groups. With MiXCR, TCRdb reprocessed the PCR reads. TCRdb's processing, not the study's, gives the V and J calls here. The sample has about 69,000 clones; 13% to 15% are singletons. This entry belongs to a study of metastatic and nonmetastatic thyroid tumors. Study details: Peripheral blood and tumor or nodule samples from malignant and benign thyroid patients were compared.

Germline-derived CDR1 and CDR2 are MNHNS and SASEGT. The CDR3 has 18 amino acids. V dropped 2 bases and J dropped 6 bases, with 22 bases sitting between them. Every patient underwent thyroid surgery untreated. The specimen was blood. The chain uses TRBV6-1 and TRBJ2-2, with D unclear. The receptor was derived from a male donor with papillary thyroid cancer or a benign thyroid nodule (not recorded which). Some clones in this sample may be carry-over from other donors' samples. The CDR3 loop reads CASSERAGDGQRPGELFF. CDR3 in DNA: TGTGCCAGCAGTGAAAGGGCAGGTGACGGCCAGCGCCCCGGGGAGCTGTTTTTT.